These T cell receptor beta chains were read from a single sample in a study of cytomegalovirus exposure and HLA in healthy donors. The data were produced by immunoSEQ multiplex PCR, yet TCRdb's version contains in-frame clones alone and is incomplete. The table has roughly 120,000 clones, about 81% seen once. Material: PBMCs. These receptors came from a woman aged 25-40 years in good health and CMV-seronegative. The conserved cysteine and the conserved F or W are not part of the CDR3 here. For some rows the clone size is stated as once, few or many, or as a class when expanded; others skip it.

clone size: -
V gene: TRBV6-1
CDR3 protein: ASRRDRFWETQY

clone size: -
V gene: TRBV14
CDR3 protein: ASSQRGRENNEQF

clone size: once
V gene: TRBV30
CDR3 protein: AWTRGVGAPGNTIY

clone size: -
V gene: TRBV4-1
CDR3 protein: ASSQEGRKRGLSAETQY

clone size: once
V gene: TRBV6-5
CDR3 protein: ASSRFRGARDEAF

clone size: -
V gene: TRBV7-2
CDR3 protein: ASGKETQY

clone size: -
V gene: TRBV4-1
CDR3 protein: ASSQGYRGRTEAF

clone size: -
V gene: TRBV19
CDR3 protein: ASSFSGTVDTQY

clone size: -
V gene: TRBV28
CDR3 protein: ASSLGHLSNQPQH

clone size: -
V gene: TRBV19
CDR3 protein: ASSEKRQGVHYGYT

clone size: -
V gene: TRBV11-3
CDR3 protein: ASSLRPSGTYEQY

clone size: -
V gene: TRBV18
CDR3 protein: ASSPGTSGGKSYNEQF

clone size: -
V gene: TRBV7-7
CDR3 protein: ASSLGLAGGIQY

clone size: once
V gene: TRBV5-4
CDR3 protein: ASSLTRDSREKLF

clone size: -
V gene: TRBV6-1
CDR3 protein: ASRDGQVGAFTIY

clone size: -
V gene: TRBV5-1
CDR3 protein: ASSLEGGQWNEQF

clone size: -
V gene: TRBV7-9
CDR3 protein: ASSSSDMGTSRSYNEQF

clone size: few
V gene: TRBV19
CDR3 protein: ASSRGLEGLETQY

clone size: -
V gene: TRBV7-9
CDR3 protein: ASSPGTGANYGYT

clone size: -
V gene: TRBV9
CDR3 protein: ASSVSAGGRHEQY

clone size: -
V gene: TRBV13
CDR3 protein: ASSSTPDNPSTDTQY

clone size: -
V gene: TRBV5-1
CDR3 protein: ASSFFSFTDTQY

clone size: once
V gene: TRBV5-4
CDR3 protein: ASSKGQTGTGYT

clone size: -
V gene: TRBV4-1
CDR3 protein: ASSQGGRGGNTEAF

clone size: -
V gene: TRBV5-1
CDR3 protein: ASSFTGDFGGNTIY

clone size: -
V gene: TRBV4-1
CDR3 protein: ASSRISQGYTEAF

clone size: -
V gene: TRBV30
CDR3 protein: AWSEGGSRNQPQH

clone size: -
V gene: TRBV29-1
CDR3 protein: SVTPGAGGTEAF

clone size: -
V gene: TRBV9
CDR3 protein: ASSPSGVHEQY

clone size: -
V gene: TRBV6-1
CDR3 protein: ASSDLGLVNTEAF

clone size: -
V gene: TRBV27
CDR3 protein: ASRRGGNEQF

clone size: -
V gene: TRBV10-3
CDR3 protein: AISRFSGNSYGYT

clone size: -
V gene: TRBV7-2
CDR3 protein: ASSPLRSTPLH

clone size: -
V gene: TRBV4-1
CDR3 protein: ASSGGAPLGSGRAYTQY

clone size: -
V gene: TRBV11-3
CDR3 protein: ASSPGQGPYYGYT

clone size: -
V gene: TRBV29-1
CDR3 protein: SVDGGSSYNEQF

clone size: -
V gene: TRBV14
CDR3 protein: ASSQIGQGIADTQY

clone size: -
V gene: TRBV5-4
CDR3 protein: ASSLGGQDYQPQH

clone size: -
V gene: TRBV5-1
CDR3 protein: ASSLVLAGGRETQY

clone size: -
V gene: TRBV7-8
CDR3 protein: ASSITGVNVLT

clone size: once
V gene: TRBV2
CDR3 protein: AGVGQGNYEQY

clone size: -
V gene: TRBV10-3
CDR3 protein: AISDRGSPYNSPLH

clone size: -
V gene: TRBV4-3
CDR3 protein: ASSQGLAGGTDTQY

clone size: -
V gene: TRBV30
CDR3 protein: ALNAGLRTTEAF

clone size: -
V gene: TRBV15
CDR3 protein: ATSRDLEGADTGELF

clone size: -
V gene: TRBV9
CDR3 protein: ASSVGSGGYNEQF